This T cell receptor beta chain was captured in a study of T-cell memory formation after mild COVID-19. Study-wide points: A second wave expanding day 15 to 37 was CD4+-biased; contracting clones were balanced. Several responding clones turned up in pre-infection memory, indicating that cross-reactive memory may have taken part.

With regard to this clonotype: Its target is not known.

The V end was cut by 4 bases, the J end by 1 base, with 13 bases between. Germline CDR1 reads LGHNA; CDR2 reads YSLEER. The CDR3 spans 16 residues. TCRdb reanalysed the 5' RACE reads using MiXCR and keeps one entry per CDR3 protein. Found here are about 400,000 distinct CDR3 sequences, about an eighth of them singletons; the top ten hold approximately 20%. The chain combines TRBV4-3 with TRBJ2-2, with D perhaps assigned TRBD1 or TRBD2 (5 bases each). Source material: PBMCs or a T cell subset sorted from them (not recorded which). The sequence was obtained from a young man who had mild COVID-19 (a few samples of this study predate the infection). Cell type and time point are not known. The CDR3 DNA follows: TGCGCCAGCAGCCCGATAGGTGGGGGGAACACCGGGGAGCTGTTTTTT. It encodes CASSPIGGGNTGELFF.